What follows describes a single TCR beta chain. Its antigen is unknown. Libraries were prepared by immunoSEQ multiplex PCR; TCRdb keeps only in-frame clonotypes and omits some of them. Of approximately 150,000 clones in the sample, 91% were seen once. This entry belongs to a study of T cell responses to AZD1222 COVID-19 vaccine. Overall study results and limits: Just a handful of AZD1222 recipients were seropositive at baseline. Most donors were white British, females outnumbered males, and clonal diversity was possibly underestimated.

The CDR3 is made up of 14 amino acids. V was clipped by 5 bases and J by 4 bases, with 12 bases between them. In germline, CDR1 is LNHDA, CDR2 SQIVND (reference sequence). The genes are TRBV19 and TRBJ1-3, with D hard to call. The TCR comes from an adult who received the AZD1222 COVID-19 vaccine. Sequenced here: peripheral blood, sampled 28 days after the second AZD1222 dose. The CDR3 here is CASSFNPKGNTIYF. CDR3 nucleotides: TGTGCCAGTAGTTTTAATCCCAAGGGAAACACCATATATTTT.